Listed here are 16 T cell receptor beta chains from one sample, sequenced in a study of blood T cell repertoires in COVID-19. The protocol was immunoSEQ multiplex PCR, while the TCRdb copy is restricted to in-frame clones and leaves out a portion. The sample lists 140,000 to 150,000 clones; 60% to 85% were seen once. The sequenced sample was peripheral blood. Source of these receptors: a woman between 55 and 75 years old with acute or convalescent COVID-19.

For the CDR3, the DNA is TGTGCCAGCAGCTTAGATATTCAGGGTTTAGTATACTTC. Its translation: CASSLDIQGLVYF. V and J are TRBV11-2 and TRBJ2-7, with D possibly matching TRBD1 (5 bases). Germline V gives CDR1 SGHAT, CDR2 FQNNGV. V lost 0 bases, J lost 13 bases, and 16 bases lay in between. The CDR3 has 13 amino acids.

CDR3 region: CASSIDGAGTRQFF. The CDR3, as DNA: TGTGCCAGTAGTATAGACGGTGCGGGGACCCGGCAGTTCTTC. V usage is TRBV19 and J usage is TRBJ2-1, with D possibly matching TRBD2 (6 bases). Germline assignment: CDR1 LNHDA and CDR2 SQIVND (reference sequence). Between the trimmed V and J ends, which lost 0 bases and 12 bases, there was a span of 15 bases. The CDR3 has 14 amino acids.

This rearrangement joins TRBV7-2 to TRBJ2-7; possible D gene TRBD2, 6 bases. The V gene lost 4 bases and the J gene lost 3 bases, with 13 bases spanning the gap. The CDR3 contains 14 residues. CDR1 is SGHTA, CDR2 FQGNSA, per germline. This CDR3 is CASSSPSVGYEQYF. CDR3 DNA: TGTGCCAGCAGCTCCCCTAGCGTTGGCTACGAGCAGTACTTC. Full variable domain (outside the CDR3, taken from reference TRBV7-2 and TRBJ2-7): GAGVSQSPSNKVTEKGKDVELRCDPISGHTALYWYRQSLGQGLEFLIYFQGNSAPDKSGLPSDRFSAERTGGSVSTLTIQRTQQEDSAVYLCASSSPSVGYEQYFGPGTRLTVT.

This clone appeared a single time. CDR3 sequence (DNA): TGTGCCAGCAGTGATGGCGGGAGGCACCGTGAGCAGTTCTTC. Translating it yields CASSDGGRHREQFF. The chain joins TRBV6-1 to TRBJ2-1, with 8 bases lining up with TRBD2. V trimming: 3 bases; J trimming: 9 bases; junction bases outside the gene matches: 7. Per the germline V gene, CDR1 is MNHNS and CDR2 is SASEGT. CDR3 length: 14 amino acids.

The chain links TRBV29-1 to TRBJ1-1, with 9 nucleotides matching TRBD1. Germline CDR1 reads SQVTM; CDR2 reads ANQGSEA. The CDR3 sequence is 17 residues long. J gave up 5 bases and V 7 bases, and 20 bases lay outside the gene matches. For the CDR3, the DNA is TGCAGCGCCTCCTACCGGGACAGGGTTTTATTGGGGACTGAAGCTTTCTTT. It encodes CSASYRDRVLLGTEAFF.

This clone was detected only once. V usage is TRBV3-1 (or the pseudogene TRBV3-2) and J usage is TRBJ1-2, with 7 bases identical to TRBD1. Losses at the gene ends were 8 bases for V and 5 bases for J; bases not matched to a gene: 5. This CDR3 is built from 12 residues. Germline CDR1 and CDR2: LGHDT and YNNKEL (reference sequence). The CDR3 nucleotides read TGTGCCAGCTCGACAGGGAAGTATGGCTACACCTTC. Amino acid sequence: CASSTGKYGYTF.

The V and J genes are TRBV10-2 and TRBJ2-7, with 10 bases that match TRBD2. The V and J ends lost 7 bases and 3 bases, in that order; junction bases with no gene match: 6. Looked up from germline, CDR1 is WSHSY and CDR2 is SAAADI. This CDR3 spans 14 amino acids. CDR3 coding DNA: TGCGCCAGCACGGGCCTAGCGGGAGTCTACGAGCAGTACTTC. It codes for CASTGLAGVYEQYF.

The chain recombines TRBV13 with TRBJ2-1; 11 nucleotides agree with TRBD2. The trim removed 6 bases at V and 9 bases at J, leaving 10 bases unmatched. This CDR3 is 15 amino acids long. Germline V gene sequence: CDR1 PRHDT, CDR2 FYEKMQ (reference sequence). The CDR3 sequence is CASSPPGLADFEQFF. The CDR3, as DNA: TGTGCCAGCAGTCCGCCGGGACTAGCGGATTTTGAGCAGTTCTTC.

The CDR3 DNA reads as TGTGCCAGCAGCCTCGGACTAGCGGGAGCCGGGACCGGGGAGCTGTTTTTT. As protein: CASSLGLAGAGTGELFF. The rearrangement joins TRBV3-1 (or the pseudogene TRBV3-2) to TRBJ2-2, with TRBD2 identical over 13 bases. Unmatched junction bases numbered 7, after V lost 4 bases and J lost 5 bases. In germline, CDR1 is LGHDT, CDR2 YNNKEL (reference sequence). The CDR3 is 17 amino acids.

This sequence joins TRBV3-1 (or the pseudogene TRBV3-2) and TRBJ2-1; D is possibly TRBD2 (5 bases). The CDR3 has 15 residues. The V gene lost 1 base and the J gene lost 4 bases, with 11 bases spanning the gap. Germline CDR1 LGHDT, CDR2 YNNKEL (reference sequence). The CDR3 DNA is TGTGCCAGCAGCCAAGGAGCGGCCGTATACAATGAGCAGTTCTTC. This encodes CASSQGAAVYNEQFF.

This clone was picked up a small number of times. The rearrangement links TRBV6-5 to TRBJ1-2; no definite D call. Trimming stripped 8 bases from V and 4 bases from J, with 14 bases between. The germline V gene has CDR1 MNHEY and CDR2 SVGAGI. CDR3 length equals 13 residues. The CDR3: CASWGARSYGYTF. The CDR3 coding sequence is TGTGCCAGCTGGGGAGCGCGGAGCTATGGCTACACCTTC.

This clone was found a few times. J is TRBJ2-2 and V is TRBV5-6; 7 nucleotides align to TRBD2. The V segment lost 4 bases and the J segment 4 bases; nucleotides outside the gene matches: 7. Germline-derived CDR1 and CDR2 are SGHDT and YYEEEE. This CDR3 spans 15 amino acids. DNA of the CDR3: TGTGCCAGCAGCGTTCCCGGGACTATCACCGGGGAGCTGTTTTTT. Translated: CASSVPGTITGELFF.

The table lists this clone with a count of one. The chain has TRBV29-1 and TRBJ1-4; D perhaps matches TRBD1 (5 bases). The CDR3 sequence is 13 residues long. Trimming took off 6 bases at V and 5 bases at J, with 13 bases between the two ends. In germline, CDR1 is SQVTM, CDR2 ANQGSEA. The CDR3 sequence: CSVVQGSNEKLFF. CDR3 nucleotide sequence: TGCAGCGTGGTCCAGGGTTCGAATGAAAAACTGTTTTTT.

CDR3 DNA sequence: TGTGCCAGCAGCCCTAGCGGGAGAACCTACGAGCAGTACTTC. Its protein is CASSPSGRTYEQYF. This chain connects TRBV9 to TRBJ2-7; 10 positions match TRBD2. The germline V gene encodes CDR1 SGDLS and CDR2 YYNGEE. After removal of 4 bases from V and 2 bases from J, the junction contained 3 bases not matched to a gene. CDR3 size: 14 residues.

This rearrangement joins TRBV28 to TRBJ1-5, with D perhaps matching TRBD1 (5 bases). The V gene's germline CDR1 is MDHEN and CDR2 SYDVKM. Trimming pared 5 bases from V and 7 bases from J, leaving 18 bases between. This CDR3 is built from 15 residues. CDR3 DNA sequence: TGTGCCAGCAGTAAGGGGAGGCCCCAATGGCAGCCCCAGCATTTT. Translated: CASSKGRPQWQPQHF.

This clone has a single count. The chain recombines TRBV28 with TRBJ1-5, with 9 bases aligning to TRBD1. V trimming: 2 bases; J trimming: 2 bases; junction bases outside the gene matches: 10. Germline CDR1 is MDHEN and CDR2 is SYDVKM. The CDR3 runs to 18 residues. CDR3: CASSLGTGYSRGNQPQHF. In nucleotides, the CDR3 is TGTGCCAGCAGTTTAGGGACAGGGTACTCAAGGGGCAATCAGCCCCAGCATTTT.